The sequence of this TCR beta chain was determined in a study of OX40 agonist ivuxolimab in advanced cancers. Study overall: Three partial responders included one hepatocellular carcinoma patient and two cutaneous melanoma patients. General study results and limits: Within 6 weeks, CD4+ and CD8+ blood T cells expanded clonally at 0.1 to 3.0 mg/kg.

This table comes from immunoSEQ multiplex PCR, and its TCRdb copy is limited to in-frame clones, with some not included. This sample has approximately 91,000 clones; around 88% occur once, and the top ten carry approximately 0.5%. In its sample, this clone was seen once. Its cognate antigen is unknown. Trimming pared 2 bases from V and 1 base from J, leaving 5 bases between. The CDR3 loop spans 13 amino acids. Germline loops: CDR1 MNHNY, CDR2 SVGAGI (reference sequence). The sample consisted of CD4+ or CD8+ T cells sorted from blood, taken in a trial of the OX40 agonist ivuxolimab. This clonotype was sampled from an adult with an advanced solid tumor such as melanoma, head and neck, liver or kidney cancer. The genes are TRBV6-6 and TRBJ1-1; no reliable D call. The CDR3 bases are TGTGCCAGCAGTTACCGAACGAACACTGAAGCTTTCTTT. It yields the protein CASSYRTNTEAFF.